Shown below are 16 T cell receptor beta chains from a single sample sequenced in a study of cytomegalovirus exposure and HLA in healthy donors. PCR amplification relied on 60 Vbeta primers (plus 13 Jbeta primers). Clones were read by immunoSEQ multiplex PCR, and TCRdb kept only the in-frame ones, dropping some. This table has a few hundred thousand clones, 65% to 75% appearing once. Sequencing was performed on PBMCs. The receptors were gathered from a woman aged 25 to 45 in good health and CMV-seronegative.

This chain links TRBV28 with TRBJ1-2; D call uncertain. The CDR3 runs 11 residues. V shed 5 bases and J shed 6 bases, with 7 bases lying between them. CDR1 and CDR2 from the germline V gene are MDHEN and SYDVKM. The CDR3 region has the DNA TGTGCCAGCAGTATCCGGGATGGCTACACCTTC. This translates into CASSIRDGYTF.

The chain employs TRBV30 and TRBJ2-7; 9 bases align to TRBD2. The ends lost 0 bases at V and 2 bases at J; junction bases unmatched: 8. The CDR3 extends over 16 amino acids. CDR1 and CDR2 from the germline V gene are GTSNPN and SVGIG (reference sequence). The CDR3 here is CAWSVPAGGLTYEQYF. In DNA form, the CDR3 reads TGTGCCTGGAGTGTCCCAGCGGGAGGACTAACCTACGAGCAGTACTTC.

This sequence joins TRBV7-3 and TRBJ2-7; the D gene is possibly TRBD1 (6 bases). From germline, CDR1 is SGHTA and CDR2 FQGTGA. Trimming left V 3 bases short and J 6 bases short, with 9 bases between. The CDR3 has 12 amino acids. CDR3 coding DNA: TGTGCCAGCAGCTTTCAAGGGGGCGAGCAGTACTTC. Protein sequence: CASSFQGGEQYF. The whole variable domain, remainder taken from reference TRBV7-3 and TRBJ2-7, is GAGVSQTPSNKVTEKGKYVELRCDPISGHTALYWYRQSLGQGPEFLIYFQGTGAADDSGLPNDRFFAVRPEGSVSTLKIQRTERGDSAVYLCASSFQGGEQYFGPGTRLTVT.

The genes are TRBV4-1 and TRBJ2-7; 7 bases match TRBD2. Germline V gene sequence: CDR1 MGHRA, CDR2 YSYEKL. The CDR3 runs to 16 residues. V was clipped by 2 bases and J by 5 bases; unmatched bases: 12. The CDR3 sequence is CASSQHAGVRTHEQYF. As DNA, the CDR3 is TGCGCCAGCAGCCAACACGCGGGAGTGCGGACCCACGAGCAGTACTTC.

The chain combines TRBV5-5 with TRBJ1-1, with 10 bases matching TRBD1. V lost 2 bases, J lost 1 base, and 5 bases stayed unmatched. This CDR3 region has 16 residues. Germline V gives CDR1 SGHKS, CDR2 YYEKEE (reference sequence). CDR3 region: CASSFMGQGRNTEAFF. CDR3 coding DNA: TGTGCCAGCAGCTTTATGGGACAGGGGCGGAACACTGAAGCTTTCTTT.

V gene TRBV7-8 combines with J gene TRBJ1-5; a possible D gene is TRBD1 (5 bases). The CDR3 spans 16 residues. Germline V gene data show CDR1 as SGHVS and CDR2 as FQNEAQ. The V end lost 5 bases, the J end lost 7 bases, and 21 bases lay between the germline ends. In DNA, the CDR3 is TGTGCCAGCAGCCCAAGCCGGGACCTGGGAGGGCAGCCCCAGCATTTT. Encoded protein: CASSPSRDLGGQPQHF. Supplemented by reference TRBV7-8 and TRBJ1-5, the full variable domain reads GAGVSQSPRYKVAKRGQDVALRCDPISGHVSLFWYQQALGQGPEFLTYFQNEAQLDKSGLPSDRFFAERPEGSVSTLKIQRTQQEDSAVYLCASSPSRDLGGQPQHFGDGTRLSIL.

The chain uses TRBV19 and TRBJ2-5; 8 nucleotides line up with TRBD1. J lost 2 bases, V lost 10 bases, and 9 bases had no gene match. Germline loops: CDR1 LNHDA, CDR2 SQIVND (reference sequence). CDR3 length equals 14 residues. The DNA of the CDR3 is TGTGCCACCAGAAAGAGGGACAGGCAAGAGACCCAGTACTTC. It encodes CATRKRDRQETQYF.

The chain carries TRBV7-9 and TRBJ1-2, with D hard to call. Germline values: CDR1 SEHNR, CDR2 FQNEAQ (reference sequence). Trimming took 1 base from V and 4 from J, leaving 16 bases between them. The CDR3 spans 16 residues. In nucleotides, the CDR3 is TGTGCCAGCAGCTTAGATAAGACTAACCTGGGCTATGGCTACACCTTC. Its protein product is CASSLDKTNLGYGYTF.

J is TRBJ1-2 and V is TRBV19; no clear D. This CDR3 comprises 13 residues. The germline V gene encodes CDR1 LNHDA and CDR2 SQIVND (reference sequence). The V and J ends lost 0 bases and 4 bases respectively, with 6 bases between them. CDR3 nucleotide sequence: TGTGCCAGTAGTATAGACCCAATCTATGGCTACACCTTC. It translates to CASSIDPIYGYTF.

This clone appeared a few times. The CDR3 DNA follows: TGTGCCAGCAGTCCTGTTCGGTTGAACACTGAAGCTTTCTTT. Its protein product is CASSPVRLNTEAFF. The chain employs TRBV5-4 and TRBJ1-1; D uncertain. The ends were cut back, 5 bases at V and 0 bases at J, with 11 bases in the middle. Per germline, CDR1 SGHNT and CDR2 YYREEE (reference sequence). This CDR3 spans 14 amino acids.

The chain couples TRBV13 to TRBJ1-1, with a weak D call TRBD1 (5 bases). Germline CDR1 and CDR2: PRHDT and FYEKMQ (reference sequence). Trimming removed 4 bases from V and 6 bases from J, with 15 bases in between. The CDR3 is 14 residues long. CDR3 sequence reads: CASSSRGGMAEAFF. DNA of the CDR3: TGTGCCAGCAGCTCGCGGGGGGGGATGGCTGAAGCTTTCTTT.

J is TRBJ2-5 and V is TRBV6-6; no clear D. Germline CDR1 is MNHNY and CDR2 is SVGAGI (reference sequence). V was trimmed by 5 bases and J by 7 bases, leaving 11 bases between them. The CDR3 runs to 12 residues. The CDR3: CASSPGYGTQYF. CDR3 DNA: TGTGCCAGCAGTCCCGGGTATGGGACCCAGTACTTC.

The V gene is TRBV7-9, the J gene TRBJ2-7, with D possibly TRBD1 on 5 matching bases. The CDR3 totals 14 residues. From germline, CDR1 is SEHNR and CDR2 FQNEAQ (reference sequence). V dropped 5 bases and J dropped 0 bases, with 11 bases sitting between them. CDR3 region: CASSPQGDSYEQYF. The CDR3 DNA follows: TGTGCCAGCAGCCCCCAGGGCGACTCCTACGAGCAGTACTTC.

The chain joins TRBV30 to TRBJ2-5; weak D call: TRBD1 (6 bases). The CDR3 consists of 14 residues. The germline V gene encodes CDR1 GTSNPN and CDR2 SVGIG (reference sequence). V shed 3 bases and J shed 3 bases, with 14 bases lying between them. CDR3 bases: TGTGCCTGGAGGACGACAGGATTTAAAGAGACCCAGTACTTC. Translating it yields CAWRTTGFKETQYF.

V is TRBV6-4 and J is TRBJ2-7; no clear D. The CDR3 has 12 residues. Germline V CDR1 and CDR2: MRHNA, SNTAGT. Trimming removed 9 bases from V and 3 bases from J, with 12 bases in between. The CDR3 sequence is CARRQACYEQYF. The CDR3 region has the DNA TGTGCCAGAAGGCAGGCTTGCTACGAGCAGTACTTC.

The genes are TRBV7-9 and TRBJ2-5; 9 nucleotides line up with TRBD2. This CDR3 spans 14 amino acids. The V and J ends lost 6 bases and 5 bases, in that order; junction bases with no gene match: 7. Germline CDR1 reads SEHNR; CDR2 reads FQNEAQ (reference sequence). The CDR3 bases are TGTGCCAGCAGGGCGGGGGGGGCCGGCGAGACCCAGTACTTC. Translating gives CASRAGGAGETQYF.